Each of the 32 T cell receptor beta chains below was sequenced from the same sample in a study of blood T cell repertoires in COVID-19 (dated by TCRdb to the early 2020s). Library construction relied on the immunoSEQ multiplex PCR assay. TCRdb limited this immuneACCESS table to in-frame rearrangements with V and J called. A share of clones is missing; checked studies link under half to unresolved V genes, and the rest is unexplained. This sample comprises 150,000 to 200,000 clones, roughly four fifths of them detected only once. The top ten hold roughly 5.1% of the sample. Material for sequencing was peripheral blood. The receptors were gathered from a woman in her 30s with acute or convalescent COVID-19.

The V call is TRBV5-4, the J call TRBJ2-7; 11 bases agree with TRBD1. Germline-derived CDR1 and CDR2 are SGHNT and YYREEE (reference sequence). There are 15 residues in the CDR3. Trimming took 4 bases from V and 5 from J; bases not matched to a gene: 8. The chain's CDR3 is CASSPGGQGADEQYF. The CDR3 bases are TGTGCCAGCAGCCCAGGAGGACAGGGGGCTGACGAGCAGTACTTC.

This CDR3 is CASSSYIQGGDGYTF. CDR3 DNA sequence: TGTGCCAGTAGTTCATATATACAGGGTGGAGATGGCTACACCTTC. The chain combines TRBV19 with TRBJ1-2; perhaps TRBD1 as D (6 bases). The germline V gene encodes CDR1 LNHDA and CDR2 SQIVND (reference sequence). This CDR3 is 15 amino acids long. V was clipped by 5 bases and J by 6 bases, with 19 bases between them.

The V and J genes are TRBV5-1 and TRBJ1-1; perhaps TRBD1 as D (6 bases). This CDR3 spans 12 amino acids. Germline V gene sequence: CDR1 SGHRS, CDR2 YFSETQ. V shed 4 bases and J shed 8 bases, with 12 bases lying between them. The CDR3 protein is CASSPGQMEAFF. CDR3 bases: TGCGCCAGCAGCCCGGGACAAATGGAAGCTTTCTTT.

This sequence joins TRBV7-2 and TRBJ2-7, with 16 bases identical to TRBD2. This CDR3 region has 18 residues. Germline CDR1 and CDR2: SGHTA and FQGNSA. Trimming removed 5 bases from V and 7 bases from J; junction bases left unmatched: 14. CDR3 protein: CASSLPGLAGGPIEEQYF. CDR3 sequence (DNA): TGTGCCAGCAGCCTGCCGGGACTAGCGGGAGGGCCAATAGAGGAGCAGTACTTC. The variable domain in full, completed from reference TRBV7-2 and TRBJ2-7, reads GAGVSQSPSNKVTEKGKDVELRCDPISGHTALYWYRQSLGQGLEFLIYFQGNSAPDKSGLPSDRFSAERTGGSVSTLTIQRTQQEDSAVYLCASSLPGLAGGPIEEQYFGPGTRLTVT.

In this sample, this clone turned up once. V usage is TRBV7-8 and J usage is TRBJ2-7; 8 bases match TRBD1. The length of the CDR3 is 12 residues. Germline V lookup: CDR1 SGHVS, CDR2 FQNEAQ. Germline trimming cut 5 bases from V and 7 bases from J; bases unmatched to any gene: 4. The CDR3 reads CASSRQGWEQYF. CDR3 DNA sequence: TGTGCCAGCAGCCGACAGGGGTGGGAGCAGTACTTC.

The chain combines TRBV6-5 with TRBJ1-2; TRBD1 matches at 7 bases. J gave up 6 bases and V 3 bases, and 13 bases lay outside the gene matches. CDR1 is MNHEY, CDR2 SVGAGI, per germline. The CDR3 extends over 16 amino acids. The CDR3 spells CASSYYQDRSGDGYTF. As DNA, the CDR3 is TGTGCCAGCAGTTATTACCAGGACAGGTCTGGTGATGGCTACACCTTC.

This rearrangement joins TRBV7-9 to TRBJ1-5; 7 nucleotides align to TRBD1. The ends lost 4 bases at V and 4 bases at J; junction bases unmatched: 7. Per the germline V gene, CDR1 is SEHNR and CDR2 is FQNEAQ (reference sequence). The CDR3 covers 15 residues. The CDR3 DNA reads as TGTGCCAGCAGCTCCGACAGGGTTTCGAATCAGCCCCAGCATTTT. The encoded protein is CASSSDRVSNQPQHF.

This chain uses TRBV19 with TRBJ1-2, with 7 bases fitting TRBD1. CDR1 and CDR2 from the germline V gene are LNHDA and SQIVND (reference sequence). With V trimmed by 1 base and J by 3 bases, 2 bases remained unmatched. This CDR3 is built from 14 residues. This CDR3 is CASSIGQGDYGYTF. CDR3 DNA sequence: TGTGCCAGTAGTATAGGACAGGGTGACTATGGCTACACCTTC. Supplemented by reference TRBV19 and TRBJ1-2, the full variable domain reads DGGITQSPKYLFRKEGQNVTLSCEQNLNHDAMYWYRQDPGQGLRLIYYSQIVNDFQKGDIAEGYSVSREKKESFPLTVTSAQKNPTAFYLCASSIGQGDYGYTFGSGTRLTVV.

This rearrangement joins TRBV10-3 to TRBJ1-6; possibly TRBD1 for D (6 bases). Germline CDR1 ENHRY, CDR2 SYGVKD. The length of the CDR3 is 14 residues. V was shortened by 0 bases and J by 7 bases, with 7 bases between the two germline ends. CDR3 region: CAISESGANSPLHF. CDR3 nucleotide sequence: TGTGCCATCAGTGAGTCGGGGGCGAATTCACCCCTCCACTTT.

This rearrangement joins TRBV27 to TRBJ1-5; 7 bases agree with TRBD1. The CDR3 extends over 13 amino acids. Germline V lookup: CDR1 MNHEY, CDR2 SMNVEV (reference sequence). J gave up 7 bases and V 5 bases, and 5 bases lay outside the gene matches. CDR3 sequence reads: CASSIGTAQPQHF. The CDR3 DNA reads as TGTGCCAGCAGTATTGGGACAGCCCAGCCCCAGCATTTT.

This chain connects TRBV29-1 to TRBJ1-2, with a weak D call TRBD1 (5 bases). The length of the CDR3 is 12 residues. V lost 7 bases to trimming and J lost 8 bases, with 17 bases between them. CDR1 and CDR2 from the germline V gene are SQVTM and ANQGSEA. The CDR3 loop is CSAEAGLGGYTF. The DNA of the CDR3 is TGCAGCGCCGAGGCAGGGCTGGGAGGCTACACCTTC. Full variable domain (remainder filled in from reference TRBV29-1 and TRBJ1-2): SAVISQKPSRDICQRGTSLTIQCQVDSQVTMMFWYRQQPGQSLTLIATANQGSEATYESGFVIDKFPISRPNLTFSTLTVSNMSPEDSSIYLCSAEAGLGGYTFGSGTRLTVV.

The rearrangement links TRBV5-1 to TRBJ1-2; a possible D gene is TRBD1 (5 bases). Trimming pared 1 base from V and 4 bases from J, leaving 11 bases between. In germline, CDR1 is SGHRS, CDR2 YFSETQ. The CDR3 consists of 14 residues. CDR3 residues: CASSLQGYSYGYTF. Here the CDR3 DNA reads TGCGCCAGCAGCTTGCAGGGATACTCCTATGGCTACACCTTC.

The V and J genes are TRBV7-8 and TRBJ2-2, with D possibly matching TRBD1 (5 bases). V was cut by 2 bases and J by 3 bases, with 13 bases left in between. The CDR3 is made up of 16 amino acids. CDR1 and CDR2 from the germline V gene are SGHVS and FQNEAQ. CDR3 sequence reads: CASSLFLGVDTGELFF. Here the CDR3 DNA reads TGTGCCAGCAGCTTATTTTTAGGGGTGGACACCGGGGAGCTGTTTTTT. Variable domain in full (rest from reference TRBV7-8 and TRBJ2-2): GAGVSQSPRYKVAKRGQDVALRCDPISGHVSLFWYQQALGQGPEFLTYFQNEAQLDKSGLPSDRFFAERPEGSVSTLKIQRTQQEDSAVYLCASSLFLGVDTGELFFGEGSRLTVL.

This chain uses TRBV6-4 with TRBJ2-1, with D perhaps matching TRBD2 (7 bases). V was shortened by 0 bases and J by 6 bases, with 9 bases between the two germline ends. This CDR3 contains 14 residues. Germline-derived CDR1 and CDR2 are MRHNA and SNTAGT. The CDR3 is CASSDSRGGNEQFF. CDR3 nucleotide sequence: TGTGCCAGCAGTGACTCGAGGGGGGGCAATGAGCAGTTCTTC.

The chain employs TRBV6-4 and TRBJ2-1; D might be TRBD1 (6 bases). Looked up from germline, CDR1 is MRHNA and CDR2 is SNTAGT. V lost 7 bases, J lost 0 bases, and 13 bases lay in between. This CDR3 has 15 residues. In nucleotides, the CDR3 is TGTGCCAGCAATACAGGGCGGAGCTCCTACAATGAGCAGTTCTTC. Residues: CASNTGRSSYNEQFF.

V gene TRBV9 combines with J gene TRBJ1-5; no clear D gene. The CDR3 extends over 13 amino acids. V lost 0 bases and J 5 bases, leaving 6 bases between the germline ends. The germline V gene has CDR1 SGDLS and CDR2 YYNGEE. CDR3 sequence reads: CASSVDIYQPQHF. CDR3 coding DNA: TGTGCCAGCAGCGTAGACATATATCAGCCCCAGCATTTT.

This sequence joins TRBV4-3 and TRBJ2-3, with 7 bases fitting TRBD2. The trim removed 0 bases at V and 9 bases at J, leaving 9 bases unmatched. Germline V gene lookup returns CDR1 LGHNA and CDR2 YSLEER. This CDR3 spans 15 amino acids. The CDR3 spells CASSQDFRGSRTQYF. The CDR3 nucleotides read TGCGCCAGCAGCCAAGATTTTCGCGGGAGCAGGACGCAGTATTTT.

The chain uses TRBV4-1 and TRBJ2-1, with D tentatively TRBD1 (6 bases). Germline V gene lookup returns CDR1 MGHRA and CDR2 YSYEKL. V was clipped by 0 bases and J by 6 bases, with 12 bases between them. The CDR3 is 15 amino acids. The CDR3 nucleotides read TGCGCCAGCAGCCAAGAACAAGCAGGGGTCAATGAGCAGTTCTTC. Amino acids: CASSQEQAGVNEQFF.

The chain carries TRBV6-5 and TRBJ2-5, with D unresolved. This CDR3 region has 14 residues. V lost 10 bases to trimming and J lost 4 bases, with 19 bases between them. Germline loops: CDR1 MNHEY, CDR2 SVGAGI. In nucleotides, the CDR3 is TGTGCCACCCGAACCTCGCAAGTCGGAGAGACCCAGTACTTC. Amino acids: CATRTSQVGETQYF.

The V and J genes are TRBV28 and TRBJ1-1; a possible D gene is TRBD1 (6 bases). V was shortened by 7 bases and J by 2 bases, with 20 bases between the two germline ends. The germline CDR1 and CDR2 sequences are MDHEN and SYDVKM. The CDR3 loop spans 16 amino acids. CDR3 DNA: TGTGCCAGCACCTTAGGGGGATTTCGGGGTAACACTGAAGCTTTCTTT. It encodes CASTLGGFRGNTEAFF.

Here the CDR3 DNA reads TGTGCCAGCATTGGGGGGTCAAGCGGACCAACAGTCGAGCAGTACTTC. It specifies CASIGGSSGPTVEQYF. The gene calls are TRBV7-9 and TRBJ2-7; tentative D call: TRBD2 (6 bases). This CDR3 region has 16 residues. Trimming stripped 7 bases from V and 6 bases from J, with 25 bases between. Germline V CDR1 and CDR2: SEHNR, FQNEAQ (reference sequence).

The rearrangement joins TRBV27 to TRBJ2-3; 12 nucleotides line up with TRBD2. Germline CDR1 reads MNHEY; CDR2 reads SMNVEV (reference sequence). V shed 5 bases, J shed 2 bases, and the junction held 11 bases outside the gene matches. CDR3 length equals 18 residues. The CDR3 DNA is TGTGCCAGCAGTCCTTTATGGACTAGCGGGACTGTCACAGATACGCAGTATTTT. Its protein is CASSPLWTSGTVTDTQYF.

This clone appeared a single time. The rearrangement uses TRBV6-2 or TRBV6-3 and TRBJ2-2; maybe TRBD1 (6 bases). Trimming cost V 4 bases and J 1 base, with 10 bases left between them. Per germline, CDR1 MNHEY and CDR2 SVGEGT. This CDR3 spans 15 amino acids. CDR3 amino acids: CASSSTGLNTGELFF. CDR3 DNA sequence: TGTGCCAGCAGTTCAACAGGGTTGAACACCGGGGAGCTGTTTTTT.

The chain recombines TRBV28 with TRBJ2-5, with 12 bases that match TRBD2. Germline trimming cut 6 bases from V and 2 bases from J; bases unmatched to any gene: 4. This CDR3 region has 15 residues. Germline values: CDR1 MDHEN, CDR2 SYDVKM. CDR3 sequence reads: CASRWTSGAQETQYF. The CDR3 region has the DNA TGTGCCAGCAGGTGGACTAGCGGGGCGCAAGAGACCCAGTACTTC.

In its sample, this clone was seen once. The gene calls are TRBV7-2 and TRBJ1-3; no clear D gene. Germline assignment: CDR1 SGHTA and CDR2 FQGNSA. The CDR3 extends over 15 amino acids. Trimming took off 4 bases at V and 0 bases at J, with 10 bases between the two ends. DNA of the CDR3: TGTGCCAGCAGCTCCCTCTCTTCCTCTGGAAACACCATATATTTT. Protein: CASSSLSSSGNTIYF.

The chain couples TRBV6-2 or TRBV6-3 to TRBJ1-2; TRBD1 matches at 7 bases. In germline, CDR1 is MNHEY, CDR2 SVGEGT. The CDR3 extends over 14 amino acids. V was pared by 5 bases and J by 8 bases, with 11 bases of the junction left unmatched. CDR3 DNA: TGTGCCAGCAGTCGAACTGACAGGGTGGGCGGCTACACCTTC. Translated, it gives CASSRTDRVGGYTF.

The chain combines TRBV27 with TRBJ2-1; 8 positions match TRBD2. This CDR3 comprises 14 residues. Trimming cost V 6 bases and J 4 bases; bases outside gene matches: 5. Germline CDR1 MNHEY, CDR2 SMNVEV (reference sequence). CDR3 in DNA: TGTGCCAGCAGGAGCGGGGGAGATTACAATGAGCAGTTCTTC. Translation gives CASRSGGDYNEQFF.

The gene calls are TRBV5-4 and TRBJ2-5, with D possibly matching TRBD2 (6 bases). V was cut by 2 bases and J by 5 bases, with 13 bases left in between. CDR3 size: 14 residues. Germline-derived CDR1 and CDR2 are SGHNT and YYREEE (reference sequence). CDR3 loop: CASSFGSGGETQYF. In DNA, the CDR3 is TGTGCCAGCAGCTTTGGATCTGGGGGGGAGACCCAGTACTTC.

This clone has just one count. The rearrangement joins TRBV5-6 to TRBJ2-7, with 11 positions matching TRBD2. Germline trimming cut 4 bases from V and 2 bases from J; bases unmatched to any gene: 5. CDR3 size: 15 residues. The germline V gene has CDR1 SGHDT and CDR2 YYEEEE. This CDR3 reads CASSPGTSGTYEQYF. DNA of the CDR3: TGTGCCAGCAGCCCCGGGACTAGCGGAACCTACGAGCAGTACTTC.

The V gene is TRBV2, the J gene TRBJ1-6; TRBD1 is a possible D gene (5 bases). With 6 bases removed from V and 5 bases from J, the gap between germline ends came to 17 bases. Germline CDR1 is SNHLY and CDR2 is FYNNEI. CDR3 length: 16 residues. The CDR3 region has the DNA TGTGCCAGCAGCGATCAAGGGGCGACCCATAATTCACCCCTCCACTTT. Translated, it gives CASSDQGATHNSPLHF.

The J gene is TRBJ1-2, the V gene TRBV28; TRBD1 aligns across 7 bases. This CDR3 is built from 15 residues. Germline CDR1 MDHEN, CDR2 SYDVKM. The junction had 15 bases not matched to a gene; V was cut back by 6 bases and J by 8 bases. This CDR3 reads CASRPTTKTGRGYTF. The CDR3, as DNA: TGTGCCAGCAGACCTACTACTAAGACAGGGCGAGGCTACACCTTC.

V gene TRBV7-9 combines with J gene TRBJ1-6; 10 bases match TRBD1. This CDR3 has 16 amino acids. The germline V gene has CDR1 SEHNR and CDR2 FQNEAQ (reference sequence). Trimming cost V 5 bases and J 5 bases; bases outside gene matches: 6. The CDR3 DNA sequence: TGTGCCAGCAGCCGTCCCGGGACAGGGGATAATTCACCCCTCCACTTT. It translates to CASSRPGTGDNSPLHF.